This T cell receptor (beta chain) was found in a study of vaccination effects on CD4 cells after COVID-19. Antigen-specific CD4+ T cells were first expanded with viral peptide pools by the ViraFEST assay and only then sequenced. Cultured cells yielded isolated CD4+ T cells after roughly 11 days. Vaccinated participants had no history of SARS-CoV-2 infection and tested negative for nucleocapsid antibodies. CDR3 size: 15 residues. The germline V gene encodes CDR1 LGHDT and CDR2 YNNKEL (reference sequence). Trimming shortened V by 4 bases and J by 9 bases, and 16 bases separated the two germline ends. The assay was immunoSEQ multiplex PCR, and TCRdb's table has in-frame clones only and misses some. The sample records 35,000 to 40,000 clones, roughly 66% being singletons. A remark on this clone: The target antigen is unknown.

Sequenced material: CD4+ T cells from PBMCs cultured with HCoV-OC43 spike peptides, taken before COVID-19 vaccination. Subset reported: HCoV-OC43 spike overlapping peptide pool stimulation. The chain employs TRBV3-1 (or the pseudogene TRBV3-2) and TRBJ1-6, with a tentative D call TRBD1 (5 bases). This TCR came from a human donor who received a COVID-19 vaccine. Here the CDR3 reads CASSPRRGIGSPLHF. Written as DNA, the CDR3 is TGTGCCAGCAGCCCCCGACGGGGGATTGGTTCACCCCTCCACTTT.